A selection of T cell receptor beta chains follows, all from one sample in a study of cytomegalovirus exposure and HLA in healthy donors. Sequencing was performed with immunoSEQ multiplex PCR; in TCRdb, only in-frame clones are kept and a portion is missing. The table includes about 150,000 clones, approximately 86% detected once. The sample comprised PBMCs. These receptors came from a man between 18 and 35 years old in good health and CMV-seropositive. Both conserved end residues are part of each CDR3. A D gene is named only where the DNA matches it firmly. Clone size is shown for a subset of rows, as once, few, many or a class of expanded clone.

d_call clone_size j_call v_call cdr3_nt cdr3_aa
TRBD1 NA TRBJ1-4 TRBV5-6 TGTGCCAGCAGCTTAGGACAGGGAGGCGGTAATGAAAAACTGTTTTTT CASSLGQGGGNEKLFF
NA NA TRBJ1-4 TRBV7-6 TGTGCCAGCAGCTCGGGTCCTACCCGCGGGGAAAAACTGTTTTTT CASSSGPTRGEKLFF
NA NA TRBJ2-1 TRBV6-1 TGTGCCAGCAGTGGATTCCGGGGTGAGCAGTTCTTC CASSGFRGEQFF
NA NA TRBJ2-7 TRBV4-3 TGCGCCAGCAGCCAGGACATCCTCCGAACCGAGAAGCAGTACTTC CASSQDILRTEKQYF
NA once TRBJ1-4 TRBV5-1 TGCGCCAGCAGCTTGCGGTCAACCGCGGGTACCATAGGTGAAAAACTGTTTTTT CASSLRSTAGTIGEKLFF
TRBD1 NA TRBJ2-7 TRBV7-2 TGTGCCAGCAGCCAAGGACAGGCTTTTTCGTCGTACGAGCAGTACTTC CASSQGQAFSSYEQYF
TRBD1 NA TRBJ1-3 TRBV7-9 TGTGCCAGCAGCTTACCGACAGGGCTAGGGGTGACTGGAAACACCATATATTTT CASSLPTGLGVTGNTIYF
TRBD2 NA TRBJ2-3 TRBV19 TGTGCCAGTAGGGCGCGGGGGAAAACAGATACGCAGTATTTT CASRARGKTDTQYF
TRBD1 NA TRBJ2-7 TRBV18 TGTGCCAGCTCACCACCGACCCAGGGACAGGGCGAGCAGTACTTC CASSPPTQGQGEQYF
TRBD2 NA TRBJ2-3 TRBV25-1 TGTGCCAGCAGTGTAGCGGGGGCCTCCGGAGATACGCAGTATTTT CASSVAGASGDTQYF
NA NA TRBJ1-3 TRBV5-4 TGTGCCAGCAGCTTGATAGAAGGGGGTGGTGGAAACACCATATATTTT CASSLIEGGGGNTIYF
TRBD2 NA TRBJ2-1 TRBV13 TGTGCCAGCAGCTTTTCGGGGGGGCCGGGCAATGAGCAGTTCTTC CASSFSGGPGNEQFF
TRBD1 NA TRBJ2-7 TRBV5-6 TGTGCCAGCAGCTCCACCGGGACAGGAGGCTCCTACGAGCAGTACTTC CASSSTGTGGSYEQYF
NA NA TRBJ2-7 TRBV7-6 TGTGCCAGCAGCTTTGGGCAGGGGATCGGCTACGAGCAGTACTTC CASSFGQGIGYEQYF
NA NA TRBJ1-4 TRBV6-5 TGTGCCAGCAGCCCAGCCCGGGATGAAAAACTGTTTTTT CASSPARDEKLFF
TRBD1 NA TRBJ1-4 TRBV7-9 TGTGCCAGCAGCCAGACGACAGGGAGGGAAAAACTGTTTTTT CASSQTTGREKLFF
NA NA TRBJ1-4 TRBV5-1 TGCGCCAGCAGCCTGGACCGCCCTCGGAATGAAAAACTGTTTTTT CASSLDRPRNEKLFF
NA NA TRBJ2-1 TRBV6-5 TGTGCCAGCAGTTCTAGGGCCACCACAGGGGAGCAGTTCTTC CASSSRATTGEQFF
NA NA TRBJ2-7 TRBV29-1 TGCAGCGTTGAAGATGGAACAGGTATTAAGCAGTACTTC CSVEDGTGIKQYF
NA NA TRBJ2-5 TRBV9 TGTGCCAGCAGCGTAGAGAAGTTCGGGGAGACCCAGTACTTC CASSVEKFGETQYF
TRBD2 NA TRBJ2-1 TRBV7-2 TGTGCCAGCAGCTCTCGTGGCGGGAGAAGTGAGCAGTTCTTC CASSSRGGRSEQFF
TRBD1 NA TRBJ1-1 TRBV5-1 TGCGCCAGCAGCAAGCAGGGGGCTGCGAACACTGAAGCTTTCTTT CASSKQGAANTEAFF
NA NA TRBJ1-2 TRBV9 TGTGCCAGCAGCGTAGCTGGAGGGTCCTACACCTTC CASSVAGGSYTF
NA NA TRBJ1-6 TRBV28 TGTGCCAGCAGTCCAGGTCCTTCACCCCTCCACTTT CASSPGPSPLHF
NA NA TRBJ2-7 TRBV7-3 TGTGCCAGCAGCCTCACGCGGGACCGACACTACGAGCAGTACTTC CASSLTRDRHYEQYF
TRBD2 NA TRBJ2-3 TRBV7-9 TGTGCCAGCAGCTTAGGTAGCGGGGGGACAGATACGCAGTATTTT CASSLGSGGTDTQYF
NA NA TRBJ2-1 TRBV4-3 TGCGCCAGCAGCCAAAGGTGGGGGCCGGACAATGAGCAGTTCTTC CASSQRWGPDNEQFF
TRBD1 NA TRBJ2-7 TRBV7-8 TGTGCCAGCAGCCTAAGACAGGGGCTCGGGTACTTC CASSLRQGLGYF
TRBD1 once TRBJ2-3 TRBV5-1 TGCGCCAGCAGCCGACAGGGGGCGCAAACAGATACGCAGTATTTT CASSRQGAQTDTQYF
TRBD2 once TRBJ2-3 TRBV5-1 TGCGCCAGCAGCTTTGGGCGGGAGGGCACAGATACGCAGTATTTT CASSFGREGTDTQYF
TRBD1 few TRBJ2-6 TRBV10-3 TGTGCCATCAGTGAGTCGGGACAGGGGGCATTTGGGGCCAACGTCCTGACTTTC CAISESGQGAFGANVLTF
TRBD1 many TRBJ1-2 TRBV29-1 TGCAGCGTCGAACCCCGGGACAGGGGCATCTATGGCTACACCTTC CSVEPRDRGIYGYTF
NA NA TRBJ2-3 TRBV29-1 TGCAGCGTTTGGAGGCTAGTCAACACAGATACGCAGTATTTT CSVWRLVNTDTQYF
NA NA TRBJ2-3 TRBV6-5 TGTGCCAGCAGCCCTCCTAGGGGGGATACGCAGTATTTT CASSPPRGDTQYF
NA NA TRBJ2-7 TRBV7-9 TGTGCCAGCAGCTCAGTCGGGTACGAGCAGTACTTC CASSSVGYEQYF
NA NA TRBJ2-7 TRBV4-1 TGCGCCAGCAGCCAAGATTCTTCAGGCTCCTACGAGCAGTACTTC CASSQDSSGSYEQYF
TRBD1 NA TRBJ2-7 TRBV18 TGTGCCAGCTCACCACCGAACACAGGGGGCTCCTACGAGCAGTACTTC CASSPPNTGGSYEQYF
NA NA TRBJ1-4 TRBV7-6 TGTGCCAGCAGCTTAGGAGGAGGGAATGAAAAACTGTTTTTT CASSLGGGNEKLFF
TRBD1 NA TRBJ1-4 TRBV27 TGTGCCAGCAGTTCCGCGGGACAGGGAAACGAAAAACTGTTTTTT CASSSAGQGNEKLFF
TRBD2 NA TRBJ2-3 TRBV6-5 TGTGCCAGCAGTACTAGCGGGAGGGCCCAAGATACGCAGTATTTT CASSTSGRAQDTQYF
NA NA TRBJ1-4 TRBV14 TGTGCCAGCAGCCAAACGGGATTTAATGAAAAACTGTTTTTT CASSQTGFNEKLFF
TRBD1 few TRBJ2-1 TRBV5-6 TGTGCCAGCAGCTTGGTGGACAGGGGTTCCAATGAGCAGTTCTTC CASSLVDRGSNEQFF
NA few TRBJ1-2 TRBV19 TGTGCCAGTAGTATAGATCAACGGTATGGCTACACCTTC CASSIDQRYGYTF
NA NA TRBJ1-3 TRBV4-3 TGCGCCAGCAGCCAACAGGCCTACTCTGGAAACACCATATATTTT CASSQQAYSGNTIYF
TRBD2 NA TRBJ2-7 TRBV7-2 TGTGCCAGCAGCTTAGGACTAGCGGGGGGAAACGAGCAGTACTTC CASSLGLAGGNEQYF
TRBD1 few TRBJ1-1 TRBV7-9 TGTGCCAGCAGCGGCGGACAGGGATGGACTGAAGCTTTCTTT CASSGGQGWTEAFF
NA NA TRBJ1-2 TRBV25-1 TGTGCCAGCAGTGGGGCTCAGGGGAACTATGGCTACACCTTC CASSGAQGNYGYTF